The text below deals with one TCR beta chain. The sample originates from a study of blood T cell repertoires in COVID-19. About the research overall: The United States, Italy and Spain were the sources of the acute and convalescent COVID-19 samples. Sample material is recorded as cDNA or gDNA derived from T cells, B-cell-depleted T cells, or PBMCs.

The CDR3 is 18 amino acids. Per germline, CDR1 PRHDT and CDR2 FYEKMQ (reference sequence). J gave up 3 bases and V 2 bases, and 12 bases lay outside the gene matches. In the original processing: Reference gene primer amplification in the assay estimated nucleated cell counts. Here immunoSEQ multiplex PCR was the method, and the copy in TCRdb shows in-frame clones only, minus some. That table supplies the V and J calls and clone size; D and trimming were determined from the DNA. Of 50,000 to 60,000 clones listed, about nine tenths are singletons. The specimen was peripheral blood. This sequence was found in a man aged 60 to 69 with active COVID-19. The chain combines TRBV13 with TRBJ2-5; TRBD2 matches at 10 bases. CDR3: CASSLKSQSGRAEETQYF. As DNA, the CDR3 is TGTGCCAGCAGCTTAAAATCGCAGAGCGGGAGGGCCGAAGAGACCCAGTACTTC.